This is a list of T cell receptor beta chains from one sample in a study of cytomegalovirus exposure and HLA in healthy donors. The method was immunoSEQ multiplex PCR; TCRdb's version includes in-frame clones alone and lacks a portion of them. Of under 200,000 clones listed, roughly 73% are singletons. The sample was PBMCs. The receptors derive from a male donor in good health and CMV-seronegative. The CDR3 runs from the conserved cysteine through the conserved F or W. Each record gives: J gene, D gene, clone size, V gene, CDR3 DNA, CDR3 protein. The D gene is left open where the match is weak. Clone sizes are given selectively: once, few, many, or a class where the clone is expanded.

TRBJ2-1,TRBD2,.,TRBV7-2,TGTGCCAGCAGCTCCGGGACTAGCGGGAGGGGGGATGAGCAGTTCTTC,CASSSGTSGRGDEQFF
TRBJ1-1,TRBD1,.,TRBV2,TGTGCCAGCAGTGAAGTGACAGGGGGTTTGGACACTGAAGCTTTCTTT,CASSEVTGGLDTEAFF
TRBJ2-5,TRBD2,.,TRBV18,TGTGCCAGCTCACCCGGGACTAGGAATGTGGAGACCCAGTACTTC,CASSPGTRNVETQYF
TRBJ1-1,TRBD1,.,TRBV19,TGTGCCAGTATTTTGACAGGGGAGGGCACTGAAGCTTTCTTT,CASILTGEGTEAFF
TRBJ1-6,.,few,TRBV4-1,TGCGCCAGCAGCCAAGATGACCCAAGGACAGATAATAATTCACCCCTCCACTTT,CASSQDDPRTDNNSPLHF
TRBJ2-7,.,.,TRBV6-5,TGTGCCAGCAGCTCCCCGTACGAGCAGTACTTC,CASSSPYEQYF
TRBJ1-1,.,.,TRBV6-1,TGTGCCAGCAGTGAACGGCCCCCCATTAGCGAAGCTTTCTTT,CASSERPPISEAFF
TRBJ1-1,TRBD1,.,TRBV23-1,TGCGCCAGCAGTCACGACCTCCAGGGGGAACACCTGGGGGCTTTCTTT,CASSHDLQGEHLGAFF
TRBJ2-2,.,.,TRBV5-1,TGCGCCAGCAGCGCGGACATCCGTAACACCGGGGAGCTGTTTTTT,CASSADIRNTGELFF
TRBJ2-3,.,.,TRBV9,TGTGCCAGCTCCTTCATTGGGCATGATACAGATACGCAGTATTTT,CASSFIGHDTDTQYF
TRBJ2-7,.,.,TRBV19,TGTGCCAGTAGTATGATGTATACGGTTAAGCTAGTCTACTACGAGCAGTACTTC,CASSMMYTVKLVYYEQYF
TRBJ1-2,.,.,TRBV7-9,TGTGCCAGCAGCTTAGCGACCGCAGGGAGGTACTATGGCTACACCTTC,CASSLATAGRYYGYTF
TRBJ2-5,TRBD2,once,TRBV5-4,TGTGCCAGCAGCCGTTGGGGGGGTCGTCAAGAGACCCAGTACTTC,CASSRWGGRQETQYF
TRBJ1-3,.,.,TRBV2,TGTGCCAGCAGCCCCCTAACTAGGGGAAACACCATATATTTT,CASSPLTRGNTIYF
TRBJ1-3,TRBD1,.,TRBV30,TGTGCCTGGAGGCAGGGGGCTGGAAACACCATATATTTT,CAWRQGAGNTIYF
TRBJ2-1,.,.,TRBV28,TGTGCCAGCAGATCAGGGGGCGGGAGGGACAATGAGCAGTTCTTC,CASRSGGGRDNEQFF
TRBJ2-7,TRBD2,.,TRBV5-4,TGTGCCAGCAGCTGGTGGTCTAGCGGCTCCTACGAGCAGTACTTC,CASSWWSSGSYEQYF
TRBJ1-2,.,few,TRBV25-1,TGTGCCAGCAGTAGCAGGGAACCTTATGGCTACACCTTC,CASSSREPYGYTF
TRBJ2-3,.,.,TRBV19,TGTGCCAGTAGTATATTAAACACAGATACGCAGTATTTT,CASSILNTDTQYF
TRBJ1-2,.,.,TRBV7-8,TGTGCCAGCAGCATCCAGGACTATGGCTACACCTTC,CASSIQDYGYTF
TRBJ1-2,TRBD1,.,TRBV6-5,TGTGCCAGCACCATAGAGGGACAGGGGTTCTATGGCTACACCTTC,CASTIEGQGFYGYTF
TRBJ1-3,.,.,TRBV4-3,TGCGCCATTTACTGGACTACCCTCCGTACCATATATTTT,CAIYWTTLRTIYF
TRBJ1-5,.,.,TRBV19,TGTGCCAGCTTACCCGGGACATGGAATCAGCCCCAGCATTTT,CASLPGTWNQPQHF
TRBJ2-3,TRBD2,once,TRBV5-4,TGTGCCAGCAGCCCCGGACTAGCGGGGGGGCCTACAGATACGCAGTATTTT,CASSPGLAGGPTDTQYF
TRBJ2-7,TRBD1,.,TRBV7-9,TGTGCCAGCAGCTTAACAGGGGGCGATCCACTCTACGAGCAGTACTTC,CASSLTGGDPLYEQYF
TRBJ1-1,.,.,TRBV7-6,TGTGCCAGCAGCTTACGGGGTGATACTGAAGCTTTCTTT,CASSLRGDTEAFF
TRBJ2-2,TRBD2,.,TRBV7-3,TGTGCCAGCAGCTTAAGGACTAGCGGCACCGGGGAGCTGTTTTTT,CASSLRTSGTGELFF
TRBJ1-4,.,.,TRBV7-2,TGTGCCAGCACCTTTGGCGAAAAACTGTTTTTT,CASTFGEKLFF
TRBJ2-3,.,.,TRBV9,TGTGCCAGCAGCGCCCGGTCTAAAACAGATACGCAGTATTTT,CASSARSKTDTQYF
TRBJ2-1,TRBD2,once,TRBV5-1,TGCGCCAGCGCCAGGTCGACTAGCGGGGAGTACAATGAGCAGTTCTTC,CASARSTSGEYNEQFF
TRBJ2-7,.,.,TRBV5-6,TGTGCCAGCAGCTTGGTTCAGGGGCGAACCTACGAGCAGTACTTC,CASSLVQGRTYEQYF
TRBJ1-3,TRBD1,.,TRBV6-5,TGTGCCAGCAAACCGACAGGGGGAGGAAACACCATATATTTT,CASKPTGGGNTIYF
TRBJ2-5,TRBD2,.,TRBV7-8,TGTGCCAGCAGCGACCGGACTAGCGGGGGGCGAAAAGAGACCCAGTACTTC,CASSDRTSGGRKETQYF
TRBJ2-7,TRBD2,.,TRBV5-6,TGTGCCAGCAGCTTGGTACTAGCGGGAGTCGAGCAGTACTTC,CASSLVLAGVEQYF
TRBJ1-5,TRBD1,few,TRBV4-3,TGCGCCAGCAGCCTCTCCGGGACAGGGAATCAGCCCCAGCATTTT,CASSLSGTGNQPQHF
TRBJ2-5,TRBD1,few,TRBV28,TGTGCCAGCATGGAGGCTGGACAGGGCGAGACCCAGTACTTC,CASMEAGQGETQYF
TRBJ2-7,.,few,TRBV25-1,TGTGCCAGCAGTATCCCCGCGGCGGGGACCGCCGAGCAGTACTTC,CASSIPAAGTAEQYF
TRBJ2-5,TRBD1,.,TRBV5-1,TGCGCCAGCAGCCAGGAAGGGGGCGCGAGGGTCGAGACCCAGTACTTC,CASSQEGGARVETQYF
TRBJ2-1,.,.,TRBV7-8,TGTGCCAGCAGCTTAGAACACAGTTCCTACAATGAGCAGTTCTTC,CASSLEHSSYNEQFF
TRBJ2-7,TRBD2,.,TRBV18,TGTGCCAGCTCACCAAACGGACTAGCGGCCTCCTACGAGCAGTACTTC,CASSPNGLAASYEQYF
TRBJ2-2,.,medium-sized,TRBV6-4,TGTGCCAGCAGTGAACAGGACACCGGGGAGCTGTTTTTT,CASSEQDTGELFF
TRBJ1-2,TRBD1,.,TRBV6-6,TGTGCCAGCAGGGGCCCGGGACAGGAAAACGGTGGCTACACCTTC,CASRGPGQENGGYTF
TRBJ1-6,.,.,TRBV6-5,TGTGCCAGCAGTTACAACAGCCAAAATTCACCCCTCCACTTT,CASSYNSQNSPLHF
TRBJ1-2,.,.,TRBV25-1,TGTGCCAGCAGTGAAATCAGGCGATCGGACTATGGCTACACCTTC,CASSEIRRSDYGYTF
TRBJ2-2,TRBD1,.,TRBV11-2,TGTGCCAGCAGCTCGGGACAGTACACCGGGGAGCTGTTTTTT,CASSSGQYTGELFF
TRBJ2-1,TRBD1,.,TRBV5-1,TGCGCCAGCAGCTGGGGACAGATCAATGAGCAGTTCTTC,CASSWGQINEQFF
TRBJ2-5,TRBD2,few,TRBV2,TGTGCCAGCAATAGCGGGGGGGCCTCGGGAGAGACCCAGTACTTC,CASNSGGASGETQYF
TRBJ1-4,.,few,TRBV6-6,TGTGCCAGCAGTGCGACCGGGGGGGATAATGAAAAACTGTTTTTT,CASSATGGDNEKLFF
TRBJ1-4,.,.,TRBV5-1,TGCGCCAGCAGCCCCGGGACTCGCAGCCCCAATGAAAAACTGTTTTTT,CASSPGTRSPNEKLFF
TRBJ1-5,TRBD1,.,TRBV5-1,TGCGCCAGCAGCTTGCAGGGGGACAATCAGCCCCAGCATTTT,CASSLQGDNQPQHF
TRBJ1-6,TRBD1,.,TRBV7-8,TGTGCCAGCAAGGCAGGGGGGAACTCCTATAATTCACCCCTCCACTTT,CASKAGGNSYNSPLHF
TRBJ2-7,TRBD1,.,TRBV29-1,TGCAGCGTCCGGGACAGGGGGCTCGGAGAGCAGTACTTC,CSVRDRGLGEQYF
TRBJ1-1,TRBD1,once,TRBV4-2,TGTGCCAGCAGATTGATGGACAGGGTGAACACTGAAGCTTTCTTT,CASRLMDRVNTEAFF
TRBJ2-7,TRBD1,.,TRBV18,TGTGCCAGCTCACCACCGGGACAGACCTACGAGCAGTACTTC,CASSPPGQTYEQYF
TRBJ2-3,.,few,TRBV7-6,TGTGCCAGCAGCTTAGCGGGGGGGCATGATACGCAGTATTTT,CASSLAGGHDTQYF
TRBJ1-2,TRBD1,.,TRBV6-1,TGTGCCAGCAGTCTGGGGACAGGGGGAAACTATGGCTACACCTTC,CASSLGTGGNYGYTF
TRBJ2-1,.,.,TRBV28,TGTGCCAGCAGTTTATGGTCGCGGCCTCTCTTC,CASSLWSRPLF
TRBJ2-7,.,.,TRBV30,TGTGCCTGGAGTCTGGCCCGCTACGAGCAGTACTTC,CAWSLARYEQYF
TRBJ1-1,.,once,TRBV2,TGTGCCAGCAGTGAGCTAACAGGGTTGACTGAAGCTTTCTTT,CASSELTGLTEAFF